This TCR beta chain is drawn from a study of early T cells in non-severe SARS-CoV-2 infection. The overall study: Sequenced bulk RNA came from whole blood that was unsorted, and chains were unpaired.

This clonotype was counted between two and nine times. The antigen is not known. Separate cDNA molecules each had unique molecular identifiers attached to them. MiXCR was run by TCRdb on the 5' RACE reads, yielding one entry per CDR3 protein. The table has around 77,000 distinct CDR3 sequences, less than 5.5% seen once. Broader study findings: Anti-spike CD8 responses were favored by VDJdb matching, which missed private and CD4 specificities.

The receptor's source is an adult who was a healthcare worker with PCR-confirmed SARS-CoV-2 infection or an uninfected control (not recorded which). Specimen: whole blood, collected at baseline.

The CDR3 DNA follows: TGCGCCAGCAGCCAAGGGGCAGGTCCCCCCTACGAGCAGTACTTC. Protein product: CASSQGAGPPYEQYF. V is TRBV4-1 and J is TRBJ2-7, with D unclear. The CDR3 is 15 residues long. The ends were cut back, 1 base at V and 2 bases at J, with 12 bases in the middle. From germline, CDR1 is MGHRA and CDR2 YSYEKL.